Described below is a single T cell receptor (beta chain) sequence and its context. The entry originates in a study of blood T cell repertoires in COVID-19. TCRdb's copy holds only in-frame clones and misses some; the assay was immunoSEQ multiplex PCR. The table has hundreds of thousands of clones, around 88% seen once. Germline CDR1 is WNHNN and CDR2 is SYGVQD (reference sequence). The CDR3 covers 14 residues. J lost 4 bases, V lost 6 bases, and 7 bases had no gene match. The clonotype comes from a woman aged 50 to 60 who had recovered from COVID-19. Sequenced: PBMCs or T cells enriched from blood (not recorded which). The rearrangement links TRBV10-1 to TRBJ2-5, with 8 nucleotides matching TRBD1. CDR3 coding DNA: TGCGCCAGCAGCCCCGGACAGGGCGGAGAGACCCAGTACTTC. Translated, it gives CASSPGQGGETQYF.